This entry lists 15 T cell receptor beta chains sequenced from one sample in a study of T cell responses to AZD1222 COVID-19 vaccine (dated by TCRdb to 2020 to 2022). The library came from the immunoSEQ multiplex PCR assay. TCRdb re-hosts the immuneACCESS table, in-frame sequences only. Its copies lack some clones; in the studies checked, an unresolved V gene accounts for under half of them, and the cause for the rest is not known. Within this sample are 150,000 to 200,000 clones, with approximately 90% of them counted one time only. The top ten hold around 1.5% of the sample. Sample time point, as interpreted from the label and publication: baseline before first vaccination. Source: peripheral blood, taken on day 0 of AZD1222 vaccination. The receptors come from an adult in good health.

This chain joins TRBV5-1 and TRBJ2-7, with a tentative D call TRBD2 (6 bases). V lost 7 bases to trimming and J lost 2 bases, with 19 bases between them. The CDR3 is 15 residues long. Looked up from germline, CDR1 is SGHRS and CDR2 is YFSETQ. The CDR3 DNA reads TGCGCCAGCTCGGGCGGGATCGGGGGAACCTACGAGCAGTACTTC. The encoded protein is CASSGGIGGTYEQYF. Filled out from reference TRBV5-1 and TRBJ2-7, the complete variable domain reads KAGVTQTPRYLIKTRGQQVTLSCSPISGHRSVSWYQQTPGQGLQFLFEYFSETQRNKGNFPGRFSGRQFSNSRSEMNVSTLELGDSALYLCASSGGIGGTYEQYFGPGTRLTVT.

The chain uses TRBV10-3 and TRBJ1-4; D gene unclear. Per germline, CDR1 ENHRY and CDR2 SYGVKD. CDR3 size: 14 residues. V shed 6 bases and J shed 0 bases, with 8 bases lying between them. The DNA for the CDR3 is TGTGCCATCAGGGCCGGAGCAACTAATGAAAAACTGTTTTTT. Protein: CAIRAGATNEKLFF.

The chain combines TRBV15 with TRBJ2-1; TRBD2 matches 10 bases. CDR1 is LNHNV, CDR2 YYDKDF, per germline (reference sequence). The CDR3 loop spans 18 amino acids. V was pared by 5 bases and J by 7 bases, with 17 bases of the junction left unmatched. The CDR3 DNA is TGTGCCACCAGCCCTCAGATAGCGGGAGGTGGTGTTGCGAATGAGCAGTTCTTC. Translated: CATSPQIAGGGVANEQFF.

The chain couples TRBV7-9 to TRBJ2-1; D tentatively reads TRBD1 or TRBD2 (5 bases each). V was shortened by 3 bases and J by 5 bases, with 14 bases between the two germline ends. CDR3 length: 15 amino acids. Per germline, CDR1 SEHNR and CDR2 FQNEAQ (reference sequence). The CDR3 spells CASSFRGVPDNEQFF. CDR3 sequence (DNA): TGTGCCAGCAGCTTCAGAGGGGTCCCGGACAATGAGCAGTTCTTC. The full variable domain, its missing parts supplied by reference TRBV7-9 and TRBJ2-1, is DTGVSQNPRHKITKRGQNVTFRCDPISEHNRLYWYRQTLGQGPEFLTYFQNEAQLEKSRLLSDRFSAERPKGSFSTLEIQRTEQGDSAMYLCASSFRGVPDNEQFFGPGTRLTVL.

DNA of the CDR3: TGTGCCAGCACTCCCCGGGGGAGCTCCTACAATGAGCAGTTCTTC. Translation gives CASTPRGSSYNEQFF. The chain links TRBV2 to TRBJ2-1; D possibly corresponds to TRBD2 (6 bases). Trimming removed 7 bases at V and 0 bases at J, with 13 bases between. Per the germline V gene, CDR1 is SNHLY and CDR2 is FYNNEI. The length of the CDR3 is 15 residues.

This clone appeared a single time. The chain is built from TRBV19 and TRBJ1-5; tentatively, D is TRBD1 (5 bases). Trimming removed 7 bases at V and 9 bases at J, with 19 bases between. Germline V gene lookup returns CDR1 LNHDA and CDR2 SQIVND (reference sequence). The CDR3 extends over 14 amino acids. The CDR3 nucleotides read TGTGCCAGTACCGAATATGGGCTCCAGGGGCCCCAGCATTTT. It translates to CASTEYGLQGPQHF.

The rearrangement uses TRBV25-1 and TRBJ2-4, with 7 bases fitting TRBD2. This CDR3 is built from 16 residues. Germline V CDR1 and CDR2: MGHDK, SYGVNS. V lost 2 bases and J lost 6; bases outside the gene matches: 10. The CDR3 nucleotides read TGTGCCAGCAGTGAAGAGAGACTAGCCGACGGAAACATTCAGTACTTC. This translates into CASSEERLADGNIQYF.

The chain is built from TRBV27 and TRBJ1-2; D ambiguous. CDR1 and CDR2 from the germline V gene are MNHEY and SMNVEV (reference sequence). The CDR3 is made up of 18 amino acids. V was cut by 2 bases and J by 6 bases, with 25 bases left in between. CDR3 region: CASSLIPPSPSNRNGYTF. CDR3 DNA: TGTGCCAGCAGTTTAATCCCCCCCAGTCCCTCAAATCGGAATGGCTACACCTTC.

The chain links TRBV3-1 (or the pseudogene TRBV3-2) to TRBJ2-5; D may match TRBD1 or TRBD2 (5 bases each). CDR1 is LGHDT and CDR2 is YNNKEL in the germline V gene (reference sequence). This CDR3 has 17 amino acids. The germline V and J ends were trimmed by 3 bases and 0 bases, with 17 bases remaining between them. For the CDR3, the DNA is TGTGCCAGCAGCCACTGGGAGACAGTTGGAAACCAAGAGACCCAGTACTTC. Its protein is CASSHWETVGNQETQYF.

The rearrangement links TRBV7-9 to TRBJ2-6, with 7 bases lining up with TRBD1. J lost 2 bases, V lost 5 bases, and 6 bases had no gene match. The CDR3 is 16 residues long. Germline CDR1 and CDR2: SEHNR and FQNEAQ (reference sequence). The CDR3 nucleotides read TGTGCCAGCAGCAAAGGGGGCGCCCCTGGGGCCAACGTCCTGACTTTC. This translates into CASSKGGAPGANVLTF. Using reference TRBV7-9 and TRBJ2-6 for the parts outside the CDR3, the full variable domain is DTGVSQNPRHKITKRGQNVTFRCDPISEHNRLYWYRQTLGQGPEFLTYFQNEAQLEKSRLLSDRFSAERPKGSFSTLEIQRTEQGDSAMYLCASSKGGAPGANVLTFGAGSRLTVL.

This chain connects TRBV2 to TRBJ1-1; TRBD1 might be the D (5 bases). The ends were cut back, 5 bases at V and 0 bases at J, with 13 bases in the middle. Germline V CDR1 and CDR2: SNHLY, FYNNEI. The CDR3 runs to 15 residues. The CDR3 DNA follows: TGTGCCAGCAGTCCGGAGGGACGTATGAACACTGAAGCTTTCTTT. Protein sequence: CASSPEGRMNTEAFF.

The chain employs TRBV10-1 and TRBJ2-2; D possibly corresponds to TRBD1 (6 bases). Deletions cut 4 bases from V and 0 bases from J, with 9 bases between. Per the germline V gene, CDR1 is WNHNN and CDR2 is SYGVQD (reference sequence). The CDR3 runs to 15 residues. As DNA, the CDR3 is TGCGCCAGCAGTGGCCGGACAGCGAACACCGGGGAGCTGTTTTTT. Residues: CASSGRTANTGELFF.

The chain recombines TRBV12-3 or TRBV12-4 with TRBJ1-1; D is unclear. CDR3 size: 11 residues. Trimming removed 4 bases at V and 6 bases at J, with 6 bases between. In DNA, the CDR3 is TGTGCCAGCAGTTCGGGTCCTGAAGCTTTCTTT. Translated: CASSSGPEAFF.

CDR3: CASSTETGNIQYF. The CDR3, as DNA: TGTGCCAGCAGCACGGAGACTGGGAACATTCAGTACTTC. The V and J genes are TRBV5-4 and TRBJ2-4; D is unresolved. This CDR3 is built from 13 residues. V was trimmed by 4 bases and J by 7 bases, leaving 12 bases between them. Germline CDR1 SGHNT, CDR2 YYREEE (reference sequence).

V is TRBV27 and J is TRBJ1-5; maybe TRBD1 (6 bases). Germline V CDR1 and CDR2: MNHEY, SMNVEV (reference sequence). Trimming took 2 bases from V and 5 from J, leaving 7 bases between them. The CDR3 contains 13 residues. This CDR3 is CASSLGGHQPQHF. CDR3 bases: TGTGCCAGCAGTTTAGGGGGCCATCAGCCCCAGCATTTT.